Listed here are 23 T cell receptor beta chains from one sample, sequenced in a study. MiXCR, run by TCRdb on the RT-PCR reads, gives a single entry per CDR3 protein. The table includes about 700,000 distinct CDR3 sequences, 13% to 15% detected once. The material sequenced was memory CD4+ T cells from blood. All receptors derive from a female donor in good health, serving as a healthy control.

In its sample, this clonotype was seen a few times. The J gene is TRBJ2-1, the V gene TRBV5-1; 13 bases line up with TRBD2. The V gene end was trimmed by 4 bases and the J gene end by 10 bases; junction bases not matched to a gene: 11. The germline gives CDR1 SGHRS, CDR2 YFSETQ. The CDR3 length is 16 residues. In DNA form, the CDR3 reads TGCGCCAGCAGCCCGCCGGGACTAGCGGGAACCGGAGAGCAGTTCTTC. Protein product: CASSPPGLAGTGEQFF.

This clonotype was counted between two and nine times. V usage is TRBV7-2 and J usage is TRBJ2-5, with TRBD2 matching over 9 bases. CDR1 is SGHTA and CDR2 is FQGNSA in the germline V gene. CDR3 length equals 17 residues. V trimming: 3 bases; J trimming: 4 bases; junction bases outside the gene matches: 12. CDR3 coding DNA: TGTGCCAGCAGCTTTAACGTAGGCGGGAGGGCCAGAGAGACCCAGTACTTC. Amino acids: CASSFNVGGRARETQYF. Complete variable domain (other parts from reference TRBV7-2 and TRBJ2-5): GAGVSQSPSNKVTEKGKDVELRCDPISGHTALYWYRQSLGQGLEFLIYFQGNSAPDKSGLPSDRFSAERTGGSVSTLTIQRTQQEDSAVYLCASSFNVGGRARETQYFGPGTRLLVL.

The chain joins TRBV6-2 or TRBV6-3 to TRBJ1-1; D may be TRBD1 (5 bases). V was shortened by 5 bases and J by 3 bases, with 13 bases between the two germline ends. Germline CDR1 is MNHEY and CDR2 is SVGEGT. The CDR3 is 14 residues long. The CDR3 nucleotides are TGTGCCAGCAGTCGCCCAGGGTTATACACTGAAGCTTTCTTT. This encodes CASSRPGLYTEAFF.

This clonotype has a handful of counts. The gene calls are TRBV7-8 and TRBJ1-1, with 8 bases lining up with TRBD1. CDR3 size: 16 residues. Germline-derived CDR1 and CDR2 are SGHVS and FQNEAQ. V was pared by 5 bases and J by 5 bases, with 13 bases of the junction left unmatched. The CDR3 coding sequence is TGTGCCAGCAGCCCACTCTTTGGACAGGGCGGAACTGAAGCTTTCTTT. Translation: CASSPLFGQGGTEAFF.

This clonotype was recorded many times. The CDR3 sequence: CASSSPSGVRDEQFF. DNA for the CDR3: TGTGCCAGCAGTTCCCCAAGCGGGGTACGGGATGAGCAGTTCTTC. J is TRBJ2-1 and V is TRBV27; 7 bases are a match to TRBD2. V lost 4 bases to trimming and J lost 8 bases; unmatched junction nucleotides: 11. There are 15 residues in the CDR3. Germline V gives CDR1 MNHEY, CDR2 SMNVEV (reference sequence).

The chain combines TRBV20-1 with TRBJ1-4; D is uncertain. The CDR3 extends over 14 amino acids. V was pared by 4 bases and J by 7 bases, with 16 bases between. CDR1 and CDR2 (germline): DFQATT, SNEGSKA (reference sequence). The CDR3 nucleotides are TGCAGTGCTACCCCGGGTTCGCTAAGTGAAAAACTGTTTTTT. Residues: CSATPGSLSEKLFF.

A few counts support this clonotype. This sequence joins TRBV28 and TRBJ2-1; TRBD2 matches 14 bases. V lost 4 bases to trimming and J lost 12 bases; unmatched junction nucleotides: 5. Germline-derived CDR1 and CDR2 are MDHEN and SYDVKM. This CDR3 contains 14 residues. Here the CDR3 reads CASSSMTSGRAQFF. CDR3 nucleotides: TGTGCCAGCAGTTCCATGACTAGCGGGAGGGCGCAGTTCTTC.

The V and J genes are TRBV6-2 or TRBV6-3 and TRBJ1-5, with D uncertain. CDR3 size: 14 residues. V gave up 2 bases and J gave up 6 bases, with 11 bases separating them. From germline, CDR1 is MNHEY and CDR2 SVGEGT. Here the CDR3 reads CASSYAEYGQPQHF. The CDR3 nucleotides read TGTGCCAGCAGTTACGCGGAATACGGTCAGCCCCAGCATTTT.

The J gene is TRBJ2-3, the V gene TRBV30, with 10 nucleotides matching TRBD2. Germline V lookup: CDR1 GTSNPN, CDR2 SVGIG (reference sequence). V was clipped by 3 bases and J by 2 bases; unmatched bases: 2. The CDR3 is 14 residues long. The DNA for the CDR3 is TGTGCCTGGAGACTAGCGGGATCCACAGATACGCAGTATTTT. Translating it yields CAWRLAGSTDTQYF.

In regard to this clonotype: A much larger clone differs from this one at a single base, so this may be a read error. This CDR3 is CASSAAGGYNEQFF. DNA of the CDR3: TGTGCCAGCAGCGCAGCGGGAGGGTACAATGAGCAGTTCTTC. The rearrangement joins TRBV7-3 to TRBJ2-1; 10 positions agree with TRBD2. Per the germline V gene, CDR1 is SGHTA and CDR2 is FQGTGA. V shed 5 bases and J 4 bases; nucleotides not matched to a gene: 2. The CDR3 loop spans 14 amino acids.

The table lists this clonotype with a few counts. V gene TRBV12-3 or TRBV12-4 combines with J gene TRBJ2-1, with a tentative D call TRBD1 (5 bases). The CDR3 length is 13 residues. The V and J ends lost 8 bases and 3 bases respectively, with 11 bases between them. CDR3 coding DNA: TGTGCCAGCGGGCAGGGCCGCTACAATGAGCAGTTCTTC. The encoded protein is CASGQGRYNEQFF.

This clonotype occurred many times. The chain carries TRBV29-1 and TRBJ2-5; D gene uncertain. V was clipped by 3 bases and J by 5 bases, with 13 bases between them. CDR3 length equals 13 residues. CDR1 is SQVTM and CDR2 is ANQGSEA in the germline V gene. CDR3 nucleotides: TGCAGCGTTGATCTGGTAGGGTCGGAGACCCAGTACTTC. Translating it yields CSVDLVGSETQYF.

The V and J genes are TRBV7-9 and TRBJ2-3, with TRBD1 matching over 7 bases. Per the germline V gene, CDR1 is SEHNR and CDR2 is FQNEAQ (reference sequence). CDR3 size: 15 residues. V gave up 5 bases and J gave up 5 bases; unmatched junction bases: 10. CDR3: CASSTRQGPRDTQYF. The DNA for the CDR3 is TGTGCCAGCAGCACCAGACAGGGTCCCAGAGATACGCAGTATTTT.

This clonotype was counted only a few times. The rearrangement joins TRBV18 to TRBJ2-7, with 9 bases fitting TRBD2. Germline loops: CDR1 KGHSH, CDR2 LQKENI. J was trimmed by 8 bases and V by 8 bases; bases with no gene match: 13. The CDR3 runs 14 residues. The CDR3, as DNA: TGTGCCAGCACCACAGGGACTAGCTCCATTCAGCAGTACTTC. Protein product: CASTTGTSSIQQYF.

This clonotype has a handful of counts. The rearrangement uses TRBV9 and TRBJ2-3; D possibly uses TRBD1 or TRBD2 (7 bases each). Trimming took 0 bases from V and 4 from J, leaving 18 bases between them. The germline gives CDR1 SGDLS, CDR2 YYNGEE. This CDR3 region has 17 residues. CDR3 amino acids: CASSVVKGGGVSDTQYF. The CDR3 DNA reads as TGTGCCAGCAGCGTAGTGAAGGGAGGGGGCGTCTCAGATACGCAGTATTTT.

In this sample, this clonotype turned up many times. The chain couples TRBV4-2 to TRBJ1-6, with D unresolved. The CDR3 spans 12 residues. The germline V and J ends were trimmed by 4 bases and 6 bases, with 4 bases remaining between them. CDR1 and CDR2 from the germline V gene are LGHNA and YNFKEQ. The CDR3 here is CASSRSNSPLHF. CDR3 bases: TGTGCCAGCAGCCGATCTAATTCACCCCTCCACTTT.

The sample holds a few counts of this clonotype. This chain connects TRBV12-3 or TRBV12-4 to TRBJ1-4; no reliable D call. The CDR3 length is 11 residues. Trimming left V 8 bases short and J 6 bases short, with 7 bases between. CDR3 amino acids: CASGKDEKLFF. The CDR3 DNA is TGTGCCAGCGGAAAAGATGAAAAACTGTTTTTT.

This clonotype was counted at least ten times. The V call is TRBV4-2, the J call TRBJ1-5; 9 positions match TRBD1. Germline loops: CDR1 LGHNA, CDR2 YNFKEQ. J gave up 8 bases and V 3 bases, and 5 bases lay outside the gene matches. CDR3 length equals 14 residues. In DNA, the CDR3 is TGTGCCAGCAGCCAGAGGGACAGGGTAGAGCCCCAGCATTTT. Translating gives CASSQRDRVEPQHF.

This clonotype was detected only a few times. The J gene is TRBJ1-2, the V gene TRBV27, with TRBD1 matching over 10 bases. Germline loops: CDR1 MNHEY, CDR2 SMNVEV (reference sequence). CDR3 size: 14 residues. J was trimmed by 5 bases and V by 6 bases; bases with no gene match: 6. The CDR3 here is CASSPGTGVYGYTF. The CDR3 DNA is TGTGCCAGCAGCCCCGGGACAGGGGTTTATGGCTACACCTTC.

The genes are TRBV9 and TRBJ2-2, with D perhaps TRBD1 or TRBD2 (5 bases each). This CDR3 is 17 amino acids long. Germline values: CDR1 SGDLS, CDR2 YYNGEE. V was trimmed by 1 base and J by 4 bases, leaving 17 bases between them. CDR3 residues: CASSVRTGLPLTGELFF. For the CDR3, the DNA is TGTGCCAGCAGCGTACGTACAGGACTCCCACTCACCGGGGAGCTGTTTTTT.

This chain joins TRBV7-2 and TRBJ2-7, with D maybe TRBD2 (6 bases). The length of the CDR3 is 14 residues. CDR1 is SGHTA and CDR2 is FQGNSA in the germline V gene. V lost 2 bases and J lost 3, with 11 bases in between. The CDR3 DNA sequence: TGTGCCAGCAGCTTACTGGGGACTCTCTACGAGCAGTACTTC. It translates to CASSLLGTLYEQYF.

In this sample, this clonotype turned up many times. V usage is TRBV7-2 and J usage is TRBJ2-6, with unresolved D. The length of the CDR3 is 15 residues. Germline values: CDR1 SGHTA, CDR2 FQGNSA. Trimming took off 2 bases at V and 7 bases at J, with 12 bases between the two ends. The CDR3 region is CASSLNGFVANVLTF. In DNA, the CDR3 is TGTGCCAGCAGCTTAAACGGGTTCGTAGCCAACGTCCTGACTTTC.

This clonotype showed up just a few times. The V gene is TRBV12-3 or TRBV12-4, the J gene TRBJ2-1; 8 nucleotides agree with TRBD2. CDR3 length equals 14 residues. V was clipped by 6 bases and J by 5 bases; unmatched bases: 6. CDR3 residues: CASSGTRKDNEQFF. As DNA, the CDR3 is TGTGCCAGCAGCGGGACTAGAAAGGACAATGAGCAGTTCTTC.